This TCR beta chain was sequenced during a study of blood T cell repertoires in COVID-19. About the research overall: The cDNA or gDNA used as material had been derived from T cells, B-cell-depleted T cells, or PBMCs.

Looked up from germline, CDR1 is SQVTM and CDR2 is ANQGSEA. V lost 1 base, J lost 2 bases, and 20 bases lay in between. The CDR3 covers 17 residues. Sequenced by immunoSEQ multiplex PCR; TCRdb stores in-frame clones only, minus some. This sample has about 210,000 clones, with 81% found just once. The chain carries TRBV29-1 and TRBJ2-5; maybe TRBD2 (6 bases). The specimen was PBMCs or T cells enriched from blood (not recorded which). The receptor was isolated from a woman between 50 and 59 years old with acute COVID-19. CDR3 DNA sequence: TGCAGCGTTGAAGCGTTGTTTTCGGGGGTCTTTCAAGAGACCCAGTACTTC. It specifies CSVEALFSGVFQETQYF.